This TCR beta chain was identified during a study of blood T cell repertoires in COVID-19. At the level of the study: Acute and convalescent COVID-19 specimens originated in the United States, Italy and Spain.

Self-reported history from a screening survey and questionnaire set each donor's cohort. The CDR3 length is 13 residues. Germline V gene sequence: CDR1 MDHEN, CDR2 SYDVKM. The V gene lost 7 bases and the J gene lost 3 bases, with 13 bases spanning the gap. Libraries were prepared by immunoSEQ multiplex PCR; TCRdb keeps only in-frame clonotypes and omits some of them. The sample contains around 250,000 clones, about 80% of which appear only once. The receptor's source is a man aged 40-55 years who had recovered from COVID-19. Sequenced input: PBMCs or T cells enriched from blood (not recorded which). The gene calls are TRBV28 and TRBJ2-7; a possible D gene is TRBD1 (5 bases). CDR3: CASTSRQNYEQYF. The CDR3 nucleotides are TGTGCCAGCACTTCTCGACAGAACTACGAGCAGTACTTC.